Below are 32 T cell receptor beta chains sequenced from a single sample in a study of glioma-infiltrating T cells. TCR alpha and beta CDR3 regions were amplified from RNA using iRepertoire nested multiplex PCR. TCRdb itself ran the multiplex PCR reads through MiXCR, one entry per CDR3 protein. Of around 390,000 distinct CDR3 sequences listed, roughly two fifths are singletons. The specimen was glioma tissue, nonneoplastic brain tissue, or PBMCs (not recorded which). These receptors were collected from a human donor with low-grade glioma or glioblastoma, undergoing nonglioma brain surgery, or in good health (not recorded which).

By share, this clonotype ranks as medium-sized. Here the CDR3 reads CASSLMAGANEQYF. CDR3 DNA sequence: TGTGCCAGCAGCTTAATGGCAGGGGCAAACGAGCAGTACTTC. This chain links TRBV7-3 with TRBJ2-7; D might be TRBD1 (6 bases). The germline CDR1 and CDR2 sequences are SGHTA and FQGTGA. The CDR3 consists of 14 residues. V was clipped by 1 base and J by 5 bases, with 12 bases between them.

This clonotype was found a few times. J is TRBJ2-5 and V is TRBV10-3, with D possibly matching TRBD2 (5 bases). The CDR3 totals 15 residues. The germline V and J ends were trimmed by 3 bases and 1 base, with 12 bases remaining between them. Germline V CDR1 and CDR2: ENHRY, SYGVKD. As DNA, the CDR3 is TGTGCCATCAGTGATGGGTGGGAGACCCAAGAGACCCAGTACTTC. This gives the protein CAISDGWETQETQYF.

This sequence joins TRBV7-3 and TRBJ2-3; the match to TRBD2 covers 7 bases. The junction had 12 bases not matched to a gene; V was cut back by 5 bases and J by 10 bases. Germline-derived CDR1 and CDR2 are SGHTA and FQGTGA. The CDR3 runs 14 residues. The CDR3 here is CASSQTASAGAQYF. CDR3 DNA sequence: TGTGCCAGCAGCCAGACTGCCTCTGCGGGGGCGCAGTATTTT.

This clonotype was seen a few times. The chain couples TRBV28 to TRBJ2-1; D gene uncertain. The germline V gene encodes CDR1 MDHEN and CDR2 SYDVKM. V lost 5 bases to trimming and J lost 4 bases, with 6 bases between them. The CDR3 contains 12 residues. In DNA, the CDR3 is TGTGCCAGCAGTCTCCGATACAATGAGCAGTTCTTC. Translation gives CASSLRYNEQFF. Full variable domain (missing parts from reference TRBV28 and TRBJ2-1): DVKVTQSSRYLVKRTGEKVFLECVQDMDHENMFWYRQDPGLGLRLIYFSYDVKMKEKGDIPEGYSVSREKKERFSLILESASTNQTSMYLCASSLRYNEQFFGPGTRLTVL.

Of note for this clonotype: This may stem from a read error, because a much larger clone lies one nucleotide away. This chain links TRBV27 with TRBJ1-2; 7 bases match TRBD1. Germline loops: CDR1 MNHEY, CDR2 SMNVEV (reference sequence). Germline trimming cut 5 bases from V and 6 bases from J; bases unmatched to any gene: 12. The CDR3 is made up of 15 amino acids. The DNA for the CDR3 is TGTGCCAGCAGTCCTATAACGTACAGGGGACATGGCTACACCTTC. Translated, it gives CASSPITYRGHGYTF.

This clonotype was detected ten times or more. The rearrangement uses TRBV27 and TRBJ2-7, with 7 positions matching TRBD2. The CDR3 totals 15 residues. After removal of 4 bases from V and 0 bases from J, the junction contained 6 bases not matched to a gene. The germline CDR1 and CDR2 sequences are MNHEY and SMNVEV (reference sequence). The CDR3 here is CASSSDGRYSYEQYF. Here the CDR3 DNA reads TGTGCCAGCAGTTCGGACGGGAGGTACTCCTACGAGCAGTACTTC.

In its sample, this clonotype is medium-sized (0.01 to 0.1%). The chain employs TRBV27 and TRBJ2-7, with no clear D. The germline CDR1 and CDR2 sequences are MNHEY and SMNVEV (reference sequence). V was pared by 3 bases and J by 4 bases, with 10 bases between. The CDR3 consists of 13 residues. This CDR3 reads CASSFPPFYEQYF. The CDR3 coding sequence is TGTGCCAGCAGTTTTCCCCCCTTTTACGAGCAGTACTTC.

This clonotype was found a few times. The chain carries TRBV7-9 and TRBJ2-7; 9 nucleotides line up with TRBD1. V lost 4 bases to trimming and J lost 3 bases; unmatched junction nucleotides: 4. Germline loops: CDR1 SEHNR, CDR2 FQNEAQ (reference sequence). The CDR3 covers 14 residues. CDR3 loop: CASSSGQGFYEQYF. The DNA for the CDR3 is TGTGCCAGCAGCTCAGGACAGGGGTTCTACGAGCAGTACTTC.

Worth noting for this clonotype: This may arise from a read error, as a much more abundant clone is one base away. The CDR3 here is CASSLTPDNCGYTF. CDR3 bases: TGTGCCAGCAGTTTAACGCCCGACAACTGTGGCTACACCTTC. The chain combines TRBV27 with TRBJ1-2; D unclear. The germline gives CDR1 MNHEY, CDR2 SMNVEV (reference sequence). The CDR3 loop spans 14 amino acids.

This clonotype was seen only a few times. The chain joins TRBV20-1 to TRBJ2-7; unclear D gene. Germline-derived CDR1 and CDR2 are DFQATT and SNEGSKA (reference sequence). This CDR3 is 13 amino acids long. The germline V and J ends were trimmed by 3 bases and 2 bases, with 11 bases remaining between them. DNA for the CDR3: TGCAGTGCTAGGAAAGGGATCCCCTACGAGCAGTACTTC. It codes for CSARKGIPYEQYF.

This clonotype was counted once. A much more abundant neighbour one base away suggests this may be a read error. This chain connects TRBV6-5 to TRBJ1-2; D unresolved. Germline-derived CDR1 and CDR2 are MNHEY and SVGAGI. The CDR3 spans 14 residues. CDR3 sequence reads: CASSYLGGGYGYIF. Written as DNA, the CDR3 is TGTGCCAGCAGTTATCTCGGCGGCGGCTATGGCTACATCTTC.

Turning to this clonotype: Germline and junction disagree at one end, which may indicate a read error. The V and J genes are TRBV28 and TRBJ2-1; D unresolved. Per germline, CDR1 MDHEN and CDR2 SYDVKM. CDR3 length equals 12 residues. Here the CDR3 DNA reads TGTGCCATCAGTTTAGCCCGGGATGAGCAGTTCTTC. Its translation: CAISLARDEQFF. Looking up the rest from reference TRBV28 and TRBJ2-1 gives the full variable domain: DVKVTQSSRYLVKRTGEKVFLECVQDMDHENMFWYRQDPGLGLRLIYFSYDVKMKEKGDIPEGYSVSREKKERFSLILESASTNQTSMYLCAISLARDEQFFGPGTRLTVL.

V usage is TRBV18 and J usage is TRBJ1-2; no clear D. Germline values: CDR1 KGHSH, CDR2 LQKENI. V was shortened by 6 bases and J by 3 bases, with 17 bases between the two germline ends. The CDR3 runs 15 residues. CDR3 in amino acids: CASSPSSARDYGYTF. For the CDR3, the DNA is TGTGCCAGCTCGCCATCCAGCGCAAGGGACTATGGCTACACCTTC. The whole variable domain, filled in from reference TRBV18 and TRBJ1-2, reads NAGVMQNPRHLVRRRGQEARLRCSPMKGHSHVYWYRQLPEEGLKFMVYLQKENIIDESGMPKERFSAEFPKEGPSILRIQQVVRGDSAAYFCASSPSSARDYGYTFGSGTRLTVV.

The genes are TRBV7-2 and TRBJ1-4; perhaps TRBD1 as D (5 bases). V was shortened by 3 bases and J by 0 bases, with 8 bases between the two germline ends. CDR1 and CDR2 (germline): SGHTA, FQGNSA. This CDR3 spans 15 amino acids. CDR3 bases: TGTGCCAGCAGCTTGAGGGGACCAACTAATGAAAAACTGTTTTTT. Its protein product is CASSLRGPTNEKLFF.

This clonotype was picked up many times. This rearrangement joins TRBV27 to TRBJ1-1; D unclear. Trimming stripped 3 bases from V and 0 bases from J, with 8 bases between. This CDR3 contains 14 residues. CDR1 is MNHEY, CDR2 SMNVEV, per germline (reference sequence). The CDR3 DNA reads TGTGCCAGCAGTTTTGTAGGGATGAACACTGAAGCTTTCTTT. It is translated as CASSFVGMNTEAFF.

This chain joins TRBV7-9 and TRBJ2-7; 7 bases fit TRBD2. The CDR3 extends over 14 amino acids. Germline-derived CDR1 and CDR2 are SEHNR and FQNEAQ (reference sequence). V was pared by 5 bases and J by 3 bases, with 7 bases of the junction left unmatched. The CDR3 sequence: CASSLGTIGYEQYF. CDR3 nucleotide sequence: TGTGCCAGCAGCCTCGGGACTATCGGCTACGAGCAGTACTTC.

Regarding this clonotype: Just one base apart from a much larger clone, this may be a read error. The rearrangement joins TRBV27 to TRBJ2-7, with a possible D match to TRBD2 (5 bases). The CDR3 sequence is 13 residues long. Germline-derived CDR1 and CDR2 are MNHEY and SMNVEV (reference sequence). CDR3 nucleotide sequence: TGTGCCGGCAGTTTCGGGGAATCCTACGAGCAGTACTTC. This sequence encodes CAGSFGESYEQYF.

The chain joins TRBV6-1 to TRBJ1-3; TRBD1 aligns across 7 bases. The CDR3 runs to 14 residues. J was trimmed by 2 bases and V by 5 bases; bases with no gene match: 3. The V gene's germline CDR1 is MNHNS and CDR2 SASEGT. The CDR3: CASSRGTAGNTIYF. As DNA, the CDR3 is TGTGCCAGCAGTCGGGGGACAGCTGGAAACACCATATATTTT.

The table lists this clonotype with many counts. This chain joins TRBV6-2 or TRBV6-3 and TRBJ1-5; the D is unclear. CDR1 and CDR2 from the germline V gene are MNHEY and SVGEGT. The CDR3 covers 15 residues. With 1 base removed from V and 3 bases from J, the gap between germline ends came to 10 bases. The CDR3: CASSYFGVSNQPQHF. Here the CDR3 DNA reads TGTGCCAGCAGTTACTTCGGGGTCTCCAATCAGCCCCAGCATTTT.

On this clonotype: This may be a read error: a much more frequent sequence differs by one nucleotide. The chain joins TRBV27 to TRBJ2-1, with D possibly being TRBD1 (5 bases). Germline V gives CDR1 MNHEY, CDR2 SMNVEV (reference sequence). Trimming took off 5 bases at V and 8 bases at J, with 16 bases between the two ends. This CDR3 contains 14 residues. As DNA, the CDR3 is TGTGCCAGCAGTCTCCACAGGCCCTGGGATGAGCAGTTCTTC. Its protein is CASSLHRPWDEQFF.

The V and J genes are TRBV18 and TRBJ1-4, with 7 nucleotides matching TRBD1. The CDR3 sequence is 15 residues long. Germline CDR1 and CDR2: KGHSH and LQKENI. V shed 3 bases and J 4 bases; nucleotides not matched to a gene: 5. DNA of the CDR3: TGTGCCAGCTCACCTGCGGGACAGCATAATGAAAAACTGTTTTTT. It encodes CASSPAGQHNEKLFF.

On this clonotype itself: One base away lies a much larger clone, so this may be a sequencing read error. This sequence joins TRBV20-1 and TRBJ2-1, with TRBD2 matching over 11 bases. With V trimmed by 8 bases and J by 7 bases, 16 bases remained unmatched. Germline-derived CDR1 and CDR2 are DFQATT and SNEGSKA (reference sequence). The CDR3 totals 16 residues. The CDR3 sequence: CSSQALAGGPRNEQFF. The CDR3 nucleotides read TGCAGTTCTCAAGCTTTAGCGGGAGGGCCTCGAAATGAGCAGTTCTTC.

The chain recombines TRBV13 with TRBJ2-7, with D possibly being TRBD1 (5 bases). Germline CDR1 and CDR2: PRHDT and FYEKMQ (reference sequence). Between the trimmed V and J ends, which lost 4 bases and 2 bases, there was a span of 15 bases. CDR3 length: 15 residues. The CDR3 region has the DNA TGTGCCAGCAGCTCCCCGCAGGGTGGAACCTACGAGCAGTACTTC. Amino acids: CASSSPQGGTYEQYF. The full variable domain, its missing parts supplied by reference TRBV13 and TRBJ2-7, is AAGVIQSPRHLIKEKRETATLKCYPIPRHDTVYWYQQGPGQDPQFLISFYEKMQSDKGSIPDRFSAQQFSDYHSELNMSSLELGDSALYFCASSSPQGGTYEQYFGPGTRLTVT.

V is TRBV3-1 and J is TRBJ2-1; D is uncertain. The CDR3 has 16 residues. Germline loops: CDR1 LGHDT, CDR2 YNNKEL (reference sequence). The germline V and J ends were trimmed by 1 base and 6 bases, with 16 bases remaining between them. The CDR3 protein is CASSQVMVSTPNEQFF. The CDR3 DNA reads as TGTGCCAGCAGCCAAGTCATGGTCTCGACTCCCAATGAGCAGTTCTTC.

V gene TRBV5-8 combines with J gene TRBJ2-1, with D tentatively TRBD2 (5 bases). The CDR3 covers 15 residues. Trimming left V 1 base short and J 3 bases short, with 11 bases between. Germline V lookup: CDR1 SGHTS, CDR2 YDEGEE. The CDR3 region has the DNA TGTGCCAGCAGCTTGCGGGGAATCGGCTACAATGAGCAGTTCTTC. It encodes CASSLRGIGYNEQFF. The variable domain in full, completed from reference TRBV5-8 and TRBJ2-1, reads EAGVTQSPTHLIKTRGQQATLRCSPISGHTSVYWYQQALGLGLQFLLWYDEGEERNRGNFPPRFSGRQFPNYSSELNVNALELEDSALYLCASSLRGIGYNEQFFGPGTRLTVL.

As to this clonotype: This may be a read error: a much more frequent sequence differs by one nucleotide. V and J are TRBV6-2 or TRBV6-3 and TRBJ2-1; TRBD2 aligns across 9 bases. V trimming: 4 bases; J trimming: 12 bases; junction bases outside the gene matches: 13. The CDR3 totals 15 residues. CDR1 MNHEY and CDR2 SVGEGT come from the germline V gene. CDR3 sequence (DNA): TGTGCCAGCAGTTCTCCCCCTAGCGGGGTCTATGGGCAGTTCTTC. Residues: CASSSPPSGVYGQFF.

This clonotype was observed many times. This rearrangement joins TRBV6-5 to TRBJ2-1; no clear D. Germline lookup yields CDR1 MNHEY and CDR2 SVGAGI. CDR3 length: 15 amino acids. V lost 0 bases and J 7 bases, leaving 13 bases between the germline ends. The CDR3 region is CASSYSPGRLNEQFF. In DNA form, the CDR3 reads TGTGCCAGCAGTTACTCTCCAGGACGGCTAAATGAGCAGTTCTTC.

Of note for this clonotype: A much larger clone differs by one base, so this may be a read error. The chain couples TRBV27 to TRBJ1-5, with D unresolved. CDR1 and CDR2 (germline): MNHEY, SMNVEV (reference sequence). This CDR3 is 13 amino acids long. The CDR3: CASSLLSNQAQHF. The CDR3 nucleotides are TGTGCCAGCAGTTTACTCAGCAATCAGGCCCAGCATTTT.

The sample holds many counts of this clonotype. The V and J genes are TRBV6-1 and TRBJ1-2; D remains ambiguous. The germline gives CDR1 MNHNS, CDR2 SASEGT. The CDR3 spans 11 residues. Trimming cost V 10 bases and J 8 bases, with 14 bases left between them. The CDR3 region is CATASGRGYTF. The CDR3 DNA reads TGTGCCACCGCGAGCGGGAGAGGCTACACCTTC.

This clonotype appeared once. J is TRBJ2-3 and V is TRBV20-1; D possibly corresponds to TRBD2 (6 bases). With 7 bases removed from V and 2 bases from J, the gap between germline ends came to 22 bases. Germline V CDR1 and CDR2: DFQATT, SNEGSKA (reference sequence). There are 16 residues in the CDR3. CDR3 loop: CSDYHLTRGSTDTQYF. In nucleotides, the CDR3 is TGCAGTGATTATCATTTGACTAGAGGATCCACAGATACGCAGTATTTT.

Comments on this clonotype: The junction and the germline gene differ at one end; a read error may be behind it. The rearrangement links TRBV5-1 to TRBJ2-5; 7 nucleotides align to TRBD1. The length of the CDR3 is 15 residues. Per germline, CDR1 SGHRS and CDR2 YFSETQ. CDR3 in amino acids: CASSTGQAIQEAQYF. DNA for the CDR3: TGCGCCAGCAGCACCGGACAGGCCATCCAAGAGGCCCAGTACTTC.

This clonotype was seen a handful of times. The rearrangement uses TRBV5-5 and TRBJ2-7, with 7 positions matching TRBD2. The J call may be in error: the DNA end matches TRBJ2-1 better. CDR3 size: 13 residues. Germline CDR1 is SGHKS and CDR2 is YYEKEE (reference sequence). The CDR3 DNA follows: TGTGCCGTAAGCGGGGTTAGCTACAATGAGCAGTTCTTC. Its protein is CAVSGVSYNEQFF.